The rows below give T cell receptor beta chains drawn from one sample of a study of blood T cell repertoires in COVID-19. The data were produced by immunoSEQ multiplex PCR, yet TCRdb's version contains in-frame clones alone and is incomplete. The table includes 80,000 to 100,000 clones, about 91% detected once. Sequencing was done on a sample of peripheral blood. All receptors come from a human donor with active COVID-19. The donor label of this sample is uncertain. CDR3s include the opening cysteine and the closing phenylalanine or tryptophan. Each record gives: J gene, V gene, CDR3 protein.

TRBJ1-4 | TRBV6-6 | CASTLAQGRHEKLFF
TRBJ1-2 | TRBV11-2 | CASSSTRLITF
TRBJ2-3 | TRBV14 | CASSQEPPGLAGGRDTQYF
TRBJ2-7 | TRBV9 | CAGARQGLNEQYF
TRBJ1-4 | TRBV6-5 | CASRQVNEKLFF
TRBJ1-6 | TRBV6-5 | CASRRSSYNSPLHF
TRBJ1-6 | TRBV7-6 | CASSLGGQGELDNSPLHF
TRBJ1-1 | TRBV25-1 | CASSTLQGGRTEAFF
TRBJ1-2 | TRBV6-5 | CASSPMTGNYGYTF
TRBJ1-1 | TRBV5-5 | CASDRAARSTNTEAFF
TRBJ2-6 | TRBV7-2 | CASSLDVYSGANVLTF
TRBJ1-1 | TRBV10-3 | CAISEPDRRNTEAFF
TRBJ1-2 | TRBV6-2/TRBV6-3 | CASSSNTRGYTF
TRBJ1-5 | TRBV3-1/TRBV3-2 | CASSPSGLVGGNQPQHF